This is a list of T cell receptor beta chains from one sample in a study of early stage breast cancer tumors. TCRdb's table, derived via immunoSEQ multiplex PCR, lists solely in-frame clones and lacks some. Of about 72,000 clones in the sample, 70% to 85% were seen once. The sample was blood. The receptors come from a person in their sixties or seventies with breast cancer. CDR3s include the opening cysteine and the closing phenylalanine or tryptophan. The order of the fields is J gene, D gene, V gene, clone size, CDR3 protein, CDR3 DNA. D genes are given only for firm matches. Clone size is given for some rows only: seen once, a few or many times, or a class if the clone is expanded.

j_call: TRBJ1-5
d_call: NA
v_call: TRBV19
clone_size: NA
cdr3_aa: CASSSGGGSGNQPQHF
cdr3_nt: TGTGCCAGTAGTAGCGGGGGGGGCTCCGGCAATCAGCCCCAGCATTTT

j_call: TRBJ1-5
d_call: TRBD1
v_call: TRBV5-4
clone_size: NA
cdr3_aa: CASSTGTANQPQHF
cdr3_nt: TGTGCCAGCAGCACAGGGACAGCGAATCAGCCCCAGCATTTT

j_call: TRBJ2-2
d_call: NA
v_call: TRBV5-6
clone_size: NA
cdr3_aa: CASSLAWEGDLLF
cdr3_nt: TGTGCCAGCAGCTTGGCCTGGGAGGGGGACCTACTTTTT

j_call: TRBJ2-7
d_call: NA
v_call: TRBV7-8
clone_size: few
cdr3_aa: CASRPGRLAYEQYF
cdr3_nt: TGTGCCAGCCGACCGGGACGCCTAGCCTACGAGCAGTACTTC

j_call: TRBJ2-2
d_call: NA
v_call: TRBV30
clone_size: NA
cdr3_aa: CAWRPVGHLRAGELFF
cdr3_nt: TGTGCCTGGAGGCCAGTGGGACATCTACGGGCCGGGGAGCTGTTTTTT

j_call: TRBJ1-3
d_call: NA
v_call: TRBV6-1
clone_size: NA
cdr3_aa: CASTIEIAGNTIYF
cdr3_nt: TGTGCCAGCACCATCGAGATTGCTGGAAACACCATATATTTT

j_call: TRBJ1-1
d_call: NA
v_call: TRBV7-2
clone_size: NA
cdr3_aa: CASSRDRTFEAFF
cdr3_nt: TGTGCCAGCAGCCGCGACAGGACGTTCGAAGCTTTCTTT

j_call: TRBJ1-6
d_call: TRBD1
v_call: TRBV5-1
clone_size: few
cdr3_aa: CASSWGTGEGYSPLHF
cdr3_nt: TGCGCCAGCAGCTGGGGAACAGGGGAGGGATATTCACCCCTCCACTTT

j_call: TRBJ2-5
d_call: NA
v_call: TRBV27
clone_size: NA
cdr3_aa: CASSADPGTLQETQYF
cdr3_nt: TGTGCCAGCAGCGCCGACCCCGGGACCCTCCAAGAGACCCAGTACTTC

j_call: TRBJ1-5
d_call: NA
v_call: TRBV19
clone_size: NA
cdr3_aa: CASKVSRAYLNQPQHF
cdr3_nt: TGTGCCAGTAAGGTTTCCAGGGCCTACCTCAATCAGCCCCAGCATTTT

j_call: TRBJ1-1
d_call: NA
v_call: TRBV18
clone_size: NA
cdr3_aa: CASSVTGQIPEAFF
cdr3_nt: TGTGCCAGCTCAGTGACGGGACAAATCCCTGAAGCTTTCTTT

j_call: TRBJ2-1
d_call: TRBD2
v_call: TRBV18
clone_size: NA
cdr3_aa: CASSPPGLGNEQFF
cdr3_nt: TGTGCCAGCTCACCACCGGGACTAGGGAATGAGCAGTTCTTC

j_call: TRBJ1-1
d_call: NA
v_call: TRBV9
clone_size: NA
cdr3_aa: CASSVDPGVPEAFF
cdr3_nt: TGTGCCAGCAGCGTAGATCCCGGTGTGCCTGAAGCTTTCTTT

j_call: TRBJ1-2
d_call: NA
v_call: TRBV18
clone_size: NA
cdr3_aa: CASSPSLSEGYTF
cdr3_nt: TGTGCCAGCTCACCTTCCTTATCGGAGGGCTACACCTTC

j_call: TRBJ2-2
d_call: NA
v_call: TRBV15
clone_size: NA
cdr3_aa: CATTTWGGGPGTGELFF
cdr3_nt: TGTGCCACCACCACCTGGGGCGGGGGCCCCGGCACCGGGGAGCTGTTTTTT

j_call: TRBJ1-2
d_call: TRBD1
v_call: TRBV28
clone_size: NA
cdr3_aa: CASSLPGGRGYTF
cdr3_nt: TGTGCCAGCAGTTTACCAGGGGGGCGTGGCTACACCTTC